This TCR beta chain was sequenced during a study of blood T cell repertoires in COVID-19. Study-level background: T cells, B-cell-depleted T cells, or PBMCs provided the cDNA or gDNA that served as material.

Here immunoSEQ multiplex PCR was the method, and the copy in TCRdb shows in-frame clones only, minus some. There are about 69,000 clones in the sample; 85% occur only once, and 2.5% to 3.5% lies in the top ten. Germline-derived CDR1 and CDR2 are SGHTA and FQGNSA. The CDR3 is made up of 14 amino acids. Trimming cost V 5 bases and J 7 bases, with 15 bases left between them. The chain is built from TRBV7-2 and TRBJ1-5, with a tentative D call TRBD1 (6 bases). Sequenced: peripheral blood. This receptor was obtained from a man aged 80 or over with acute or convalescent COVID-19. This CDR3 is CASSQQTGNQPQHF. The CDR3 nucleotides are TGTGCCAGCAGCCAACAAACAGGGAACCAGCCCCAGCATTTT.